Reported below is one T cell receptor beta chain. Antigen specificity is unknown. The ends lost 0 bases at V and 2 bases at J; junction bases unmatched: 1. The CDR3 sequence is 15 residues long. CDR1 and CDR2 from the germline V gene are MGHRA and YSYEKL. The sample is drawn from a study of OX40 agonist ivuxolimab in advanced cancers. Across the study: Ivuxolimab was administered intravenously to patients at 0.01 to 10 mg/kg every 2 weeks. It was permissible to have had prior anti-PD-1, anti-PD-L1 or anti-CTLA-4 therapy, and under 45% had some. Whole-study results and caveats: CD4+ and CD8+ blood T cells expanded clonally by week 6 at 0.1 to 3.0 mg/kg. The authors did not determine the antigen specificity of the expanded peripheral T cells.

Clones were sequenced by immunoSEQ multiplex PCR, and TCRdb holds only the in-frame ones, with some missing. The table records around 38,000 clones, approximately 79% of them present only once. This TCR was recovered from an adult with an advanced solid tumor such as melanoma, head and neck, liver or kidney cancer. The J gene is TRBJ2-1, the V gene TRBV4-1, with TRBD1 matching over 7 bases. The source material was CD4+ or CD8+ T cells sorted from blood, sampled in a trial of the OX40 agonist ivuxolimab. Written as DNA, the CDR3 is TGCGCCAGCAGCCAAGAGACAGGGACCTACAATGAGCAGTTCTTC. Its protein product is CASSQETGTYNEQFF.